This entry concerns a single T cell receptor beta chain. Its antigen is unidentified. The limits of the CDR3 on the DNA are not certain, so only TCRdb's listed CDR3 is given. Repertoires were generated with immunoSEQ multiplex PCR, while TCRdb's copy carries only in-frame clones and drops some. The table records 3,500 to 4,500 clones, less than 65% of them present only once. The data belong to a study of coeliac disease. General study results and limits: According to the authors, this method cannot detect gliadin-specific T cells in an unbiased way.

This clonotype was obtained from a woman in her late teens or twenties with active celiac disease. Sequenced: intraepithelial lymphocytes from the gut.

The CDR3 loop is CASSVGPGLLTDTQYF. V usage is TRBV9 and J usage is TRBJ2-3; the table calls TRBD2, which could not be checked here. The CDR3 numbers 16 amino acids, ends counted. Germline CDR1 reads SGDLS; CDR2 reads YYNGEE.